Presented here are 28 T cell receptor beta chains from one specimen sequenced in a study of cytomegalovirus exposure and HLA in healthy donors. 60 Vbeta and 13 Jbeta primers were used in PCR. Only in-frame clones appear in the TCRdb table, and some are missing; sequencing was by immunoSEQ multiplex PCR. The sample yields approximately 190,000 clones, around 83% seen once. Sample: PBMCs. Receptor source: a woman between 50 and 59 years old in good health and CMV-seropositive.

The CDR3 spells CASSLAGSSGDIQYF. The CDR3 DNA is TGTGCCAGCAGCTTAGCGGGATCCAGCGGGGACATTCAGTACTTC. The chain carries TRBV7-9 and TRBJ2-4, with 7 bases matching TRBD2. J was trimmed by 8 bases and V by 0 bases; bases with no gene match: 7. The CDR3 is 15 amino acids. Looked up from germline, CDR1 is SEHNR and CDR2 is FQNEAQ (reference sequence).

The rearrangement links TRBV7-9 to TRBJ2-3, with D perhaps TRBD1 (6 bases). The CDR3 sequence is 15 residues long. CDR1 is SEHNR, CDR2 FQNEAQ, per germline (reference sequence). V shed 2 bases and J shed 3 bases, with 12 bases lying between them. Here the CDR3 DNA reads TGTGCCAGCAGCTTAACAGGGACGGAGACAGATACGCAGTATTTT. Translating it yields CASSLTGTETDTQYF.

The chain uses TRBV27 and TRBJ2-7; TRBD1 is a possible D gene (6 bases). V was pared by 4 bases and J by 3 bases, with 10 bases between. In germline, CDR1 is MNHEY, CDR2 SMNVEV (reference sequence). This CDR3 has 13 residues. CDR3 protein: CASSSGQHYEQYF. The DNA of the CDR3 is TGTGCCAGCAGTTCCGGACAGCACTACGAGCAGTACTTC.

The rearrangement links TRBV2 to TRBJ1-2; TRBD1 matches 8 bases. CDR1 and CDR2 from the germline V gene are SNHLY and FYNNEI. The CDR3 loop spans 15 amino acids. Losses at the gene ends were 4 bases for V and 0 bases for J; bases not matched to a gene: 4. In DNA form, the CDR3 reads TGTGCCAGCAGTGTTAGGACAGGGACTAACTATGGCTACACCTTC. Protein sequence: CASSVRTGTNYGYTF. Together with reference TRBV2 and TRBJ1-2, the CDR3 gives the full variable domain: EPEVTQTPSHQVTQMGQEVILRCVPISNHLYFYWYRQILGQKVEFLVSFYNNEISEKSEIFDDQFSVERPDGSNFTLKIRSTKLEDSAMYFCASSVRTGTNYGYTFGSGTRLTVV.

V gene TRBV5-4 combines with J gene TRBJ2-1; 8 bases agree with TRBD1. This CDR3 comprises 15 residues. Germline V gene lookup returns CDR1 SGHNT and CDR2 YYREEE (reference sequence). The junction had 4 bases not matched to a gene; V was cut back by 3 bases and J by 2 bases. The CDR3 reads CASSSQGAPYNEQFF. CDR3 sequence (DNA): TGTGCCAGCAGCTCCCAGGGGGCTCCCTACAATGAGCAGTTCTTC.

The rearrangement uses TRBV29-1 and TRBJ2-1, with unresolved D. Germline lookup yields CDR1 SQVTM and CDR2 ANQGSEA. The CDR3 is 14 residues long. Deletions cut 7 bases from V and 7 bases from J, with 20 bases between. The CDR3 DNA reads as TGCAGCGGCGGAGCCGGGTCCCTTTGGAATGAGCAGTTCTTC. It codes for CSGGAGSLWNEQFF.

This clone has a handful of counts. The CDR3 sequence: CATSREGQYNEQFF. In DNA, the CDR3 is TGTGCCACCAGCAGAGAGGGACAGTACAATGAGCAGTTCTTC. The chain employs TRBV15 and TRBJ2-1, with 7 bases lining up with TRBD1. V shed 0 bases, J shed 4 bases, and the junction held 0 bases outside the gene matches. Germline lookup yields CDR1 LNHNV and CDR2 YYDKDF (reference sequence). The CDR3 consists of 14 residues.

The chain is built from TRBV2 and TRBJ2-7, with D perhaps matching TRBD1 (5 bases). Trimming took 6 bases from V and 3 from J, leaving 9 bases between them. This CDR3 is built from 12 residues. In germline, CDR1 is SNHLY, CDR2 FYNNEI. CDR3 nucleotide sequence: TGTGCCAGCAGCCGCGACAGCTACGAGCAGTACTTC. Its protein product is CASSRDSYEQYF.

The chain recombines TRBV5-1 with TRBJ2-7; a weak D match, TRBD2 (6 bases). This CDR3 has 15 residues. V dropped 0 bases and J dropped 3 bases, with 13 bases sitting between them. Germline CDR1 and CDR2: SGHRS and YFSETQ. CDR3 residues: CASSLAPQGGYEQYF. The CDR3 DNA reads TGCGCCAGCAGCTTGGCCCCGCAGGGAGGCTACGAGCAGTACTTC.

The rearrangement links TRBV4-2 to TRBJ2-3, with D tentatively TRBD2 (5 bases). The CDR3 has 13 amino acids. Germline values: CDR1 LGHNA, CDR2 YNFKEQ. Trimming took off 5 bases at V and 11 bases at J, with 17 bases between the two ends. The CDR3 nucleotides read TGTGCCAGCAGCGCCCTTCTAGCTACCCTGCAGTATTTT. The encoded protein is CASSALLATLQYF.

This chain joins TRBV4-1 and TRBJ1-1; 7 bases are shared with TRBD1. With V trimmed by 3 bases and J by 8 bases, 12 bases remained unmatched. The CDR3 runs 15 residues. In germline, CDR1 is MGHRA, CDR2 YSYEKL. The CDR3 nucleotides are TGCGCCAGCAGCCAGATTGTGACAGGGACTGCCGAAGCTTTCTTT. It encodes CASSQIVTGTAEAFF.

The rearrangement links TRBV6-1 to TRBJ2-7; a weak D match, TRBD2 (6 bases). Trimming took 6 bases from V and 0 from J, leaving 12 bases between them. In germline, CDR1 is MNHNS, CDR2 SASEGT. The CDR3 sequence is 14 residues long. CDR3: CASRMGGSSYEQYF. CDR3 coding DNA: TGTGCCAGCAGGATGGGGGGTAGCTCCTACGAGCAGTACTTC.

The chain uses TRBV6-5 and TRBJ2-5; TRBD1 matches 9 bases. The CDR3 has 13 residues. Germline CDR1 and CDR2: MNHEY and SVGAGI. Trimming cost V 6 bases and J 3 bases; bases outside gene matches: 2. CDR3 sequence (DNA): TGTGCCAGCAGAAGGACAGGGGAAGAGACCCAGTACTTC. Protein sequence: CASRRTGEETQYF.

This rearrangement joins TRBV23-1 to TRBJ2-5, with D tentatively TRBD1 (5 bases). TRBV23-1 falls under the ORF class, with uncertain function. V was shortened by 1 base and J by 6 bases, with 12 bases between the two germline ends. The CDR3 length is 14 residues. The CDR3 coding sequence is TGCGCCAGCAGTCAATTGGCAGGGCGGCAGACCCAGTACTTC. Encoded protein: CASSQLAGRQTQYF.

V gene TRBV5-1 combines with J gene TRBJ1-2, with 12 bases matching TRBD1. Per germline, CDR1 SGHRS and CDR2 YFSETQ. The CDR3 is 17 amino acids. J gave up 4 bases and V 6 bases, and 13 bases lay outside the gene matches. Here the CDR3 reads CASNPGQGATVVYGYTF. In nucleotides, the CDR3 is TGCGCCAGCAATCCGGGACAGGGGGCGACGGTGGTCTATGGCTACACCTTC.

V is TRBV28 and J is TRBJ1-2; D not certain. Germline V gene data show CDR1 as MDHEN and CDR2 as SYDVKM. Trimming pared 6 bases from V and 4 bases from J, leaving 15 bases between. The CDR3 is 14 amino acids. CDR3 sequence (DNA): TGTGCCAGCAGCCCACAGTCGCTAGCCTATGGCTACACCTTC. It yields the protein CASSPQSLAYGYTF.

The chain employs TRBV10-3 and TRBJ2-7, with a tentative D call TRBD2 (5 bases). V dropped 5 bases and J dropped 0 bases, with 8 bases sitting between them. CDR3 size: 13 residues. Germline V gives CDR1 ENHRY, CDR2 SYGVKD. CDR3 nucleotides: TGTGCCATCAGTAGCGGCCTCTCCTACGAGCAGTACTTC. This translates into CAISSGLSYEQYF.

About this clone itself: At one of its ends the junction is not consistent with the germline gene, which may arise from a read error. The V gene is TRBV28, the J gene TRBJ2-7, with 13 bases that match TRBD2. This CDR3 is built from 15 residues. CDR1 is MDHEN, CDR2 SYDVKM, per germline. CDR3: CASSLGLAGVYGQYF. CDR3 in DNA: TGTGCCAGCAGTCTCGGACTAGCGGGGGTCTACGGGCAGTACTTC.

This clone appeared a few times. The junction does not match germline at one end; this may be a read error. The chain is built from TRBV28 and TRBJ2-7; D unresolved. This CDR3 contains 14 residues. Germline assignment: CDR1 MDHEN and CDR2 SYDVKM. CDR3 nucleotide sequence: TGTGCCAGCGATGACTTCGGCAGCTCCTGCGAGCAGTACTTC. Translated: CASDDFGSSCEQYF.

This chain uses TRBV15 with TRBJ1-2, with D unresolved. This CDR3 has 13 residues. V was cut by 5 bases and J by 4 bases, with 11 bases left in between. The germline CDR1 and CDR2 sequences are LNHNV and YYDKDF (reference sequence). CDR3 bases: TGTGCCACCAGCTCCGGTAACGGCTATGGCTACACCTTC. It encodes CATSSGNGYGYTF.

V gene TRBV29-1 combines with J gene TRBJ2-1, with 9 bases aligning to TRBD2. V dropped 4 bases and J dropped 10; count of bases not matched to a gene: 11. The CDR3 is 14 amino acids. Germline V gene sequence: CDR1 SQVTM, CDR2 ANQGSEA. CDR3 coding DNA: TGCAGCGTTGCCTTGACTAGCGGAGATTCGGAGCAGTTCTTC. Translated: CSVALTSGDSEQFF.

The rearrangement links TRBV19 to TRBJ1-5; 7 nucleotides agree with TRBD1. V trimming: 5 bases; J trimming: 5 bases; junction bases outside the gene matches: 3. CDR1 LNHDA and CDR2 SQIVND come from the germline V gene (reference sequence). The CDR3 extends over 13 amino acids. The CDR3 DNA sequence: TGTGCCAGTAGTCTACAGGGGCATCAGCCCCAGCATTTT. This gives the protein CASSLQGHQPQHF.

The rearrangement joins TRBV29-1 to TRBJ2-5; no definite D call. Matching the DNA end better, TRBJ2-7 makes the J call doubtful. Per germline, CDR1 SQVTM and CDR2 ANQGSEA. CDR3 length: 13 amino acids. CDR3 nucleotide sequence: TGCAGCGTTGCAGACCTTTACTCCTACGAGCAGTACTTC. It specifies CSVADLYSYEQYF.

V is TRBV5-4 and J is TRBJ1-1, with 7 bases fitting TRBD1. Germline lookup yields CDR1 SGHNT and CDR2 YYREEE (reference sequence). The CDR3 spans 15 residues. V dropped 4 bases and J dropped 3; count of bases not matched to a gene: 9. The CDR3 reads CASSTEQGMYTEAFF. The CDR3, as DNA: TGTGCCAGCAGCACTGAACAGGGGATGTACACTGAAGCTTTCTTT.

This clone has just one count. This chain joins TRBV5-1 and TRBJ2-5; maybe TRBD1 (6 bases). Germline V gives CDR1 SGHRS, CDR2 YFSETQ. The CDR3 contains 15 residues. V was clipped by 4 bases and J by 4 bases, with 17 bases between them. This CDR3 reads CASSPIYRDGETQYF. DNA of the CDR3: TGCGCCAGCAGCCCAATCTACAGGGATGGAGAGACCCAGTACTTC.

The rearrangement links TRBV27 to TRBJ2-3; 7 bases are a match to TRBD2. Germline V lookup: CDR1 MNHEY, CDR2 SMNVEV (reference sequence). The CDR3 loop spans 15 amino acids. V shed 3 bases, J shed 6 bases, and the junction held 9 bases outside the gene matches. CDR3 residues: CASSFRGGPQDTQYF. The CDR3 DNA is TGTGCCAGCAGTTTCCGCGGGGGACCACAGGATACGCAGTATTTT.

The chain uses TRBV5-4 and TRBJ2-1, with TRBD2 matching 14 bases. The CDR3 length is 15 residues. Germline V gene lookup returns CDR1 SGHNT and CDR2 YYREEE (reference sequence). V was clipped by 2 bases and J by 6 bases; unmatched bases: 1. CDR3 region: CASSFGLAGGNEQFF. CDR3 DNA: TGTGCCAGCAGCTTCGGACTAGCGGGAGGCAATGAGCAGTTCTTC. The variable domain in full, with the rest retrieved from reference TRBV5-4 and TRBJ2-1, is ETGVTQSPTHLIKTRGQQVTLRCSSQSGHNTVSWYQQALGQGPQFIFQYYREEENGRGNFPPRFSGLQFPNYSSELNVNALELDDSALYLCASSFGLAGGNEQFFGPGTRLTVL.

The chain is built from TRBV6-1 and TRBJ2-1, with a tentative D call TRBD2 (5 bases). V lost 2 bases to trimming and J lost 3 bases, with 14 bases between them. Germline CDR1 and CDR2: MNHNS and SASEGT. The CDR3 totals 16 residues. CDR3: CASSESSGYFYNEQFF. The CDR3 DNA follows: TGTGCCAGCAGTGAATCCTCGGGGTACTTCTACAATGAGCAGTTCTTC.